These 29 T cell receptor beta chains originate from one sample sequenced in a study of T cell clones after liver transplantation. The data were produced by immunoSEQ multiplex PCR, yet TCRdb's version contains in-frame clones alone and is incomplete. Found here are under 150,000 clones, about nine tenths of them singletons; the top ten hold roughly 0.8%. Sequencing used CD4+ T cells from blood, obtained 12 months after liver transplant. These receptors all stem from a human patient who received a liver transplant. Part of the T cell pool may stem from the graft donor.

The gene calls are TRBV10-1 and TRBJ1-1; D gene uncertain. CDR3 length: 14 residues. Trimming removed 4 bases at V and 4 bases at J, with 13 bases between. Per the germline V gene, CDR1 is WNHNN and CDR2 is SYGVQD (reference sequence). CDR3 nucleotides: TGCGCCAGCAGTGCCGGACTGAGCGCCACTGAAGCTTTCTTT. Translating gives CASSAGLSATEAFF.

The chain combines TRBV2 with TRBJ1-1, with D possibly matching TRBD1 (6 bases). The germline gives CDR1 SNHLY, CDR2 FYNNEI. Trimming left V 2 bases short and J 12 bases short, with 16 bases between. The CDR3 extends over 13 amino acids. The CDR3 DNA follows: TGTGCCAGCAGTGAACAGGGGCCGCTTTGGACTTTCTTT. Amino acids: CASSEQGPLWTFF.

V usage is TRBV5-4 and J usage is TRBJ2-5; 12 bases are shared with TRBD2. In germline, CDR1 is SGHNT, CDR2 YYREEE (reference sequence). The CDR3 sequence is 15 residues long. The V gene end was trimmed by 4 bases and the J gene end by 5 bases; junction bases not matched to a gene: 6. The CDR3 sequence is CASSPGTSGRETQYF. The CDR3 coding sequence is TGTGCCAGCAGCCCGGGGACTAGCGGGCGGGAGACCCAGTACTTC.

The chain recombines TRBV19 with TRBJ1-2; D gene uncertain. CDR3 length equals 16 residues. Germline CDR1 and CDR2: LNHDA and SQIVND (reference sequence). V was cut by 4 bases and J by 5 bases, with 20 bases left in between. This CDR3 reads CASSTSALGGSYGYTF. DNA of the CDR3: TGTGCCAGTAGTACGTCGGCATTGGGCGGTTCGTATGGCTACACCTTC.

This clone was found once. The chain joins TRBV5-1 to TRBJ2-3, with D possibly matching TRBD2 (6 bases). This CDR3 spans 14 amino acids. The germline gives CDR1 SGHRS, CDR2 YFSETQ. Trimming removed 3 bases at V and 3 bases at J, with 11 bases between. As DNA, the CDR3 is TGCGCCAGCAGCTGGCGGGACGGGACAGATACGCAGTATTTT. Translated: CASSWRDGTDTQYF.

This chain links TRBV28 with TRBJ1-2; D is ambiguous. The CDR3 loop spans 14 amino acids. Trimming removed 2 bases at V and 4 bases at J, with 11 bases between. CDR1 and CDR2 (germline): MDHEN, SYDVKM. CDR3 in amino acids: CASSLPGLRYGYTF. The CDR3 region has the DNA TGTGCCAGCAGTTTACCTGGACTGCGCTATGGCTACACCTTC.

This clone occurred once. For the CDR3, the DNA is TGTGCCAGCAGCGTAGCTTTGGTGGAGGAGCAGTACTTC. It is translated as CASSVALVEEQYF. The chain couples TRBV9 to TRBJ2-7; D ambiguous. The length of the CDR3 is 13 residues. The V and J ends lost 0 bases and 7 bases respectively, with 11 bases between them. Germline V lookup: CDR1 SGDLS, CDR2 YYNGEE.

This chain joins TRBV5-4 and TRBJ2-5; 9 bases are shared with TRBD1. CDR1 and CDR2 (germline): SGHNT, YYREEE (reference sequence). The CDR3 is 14 residues long. V trimming: 0 bases; J trimming: 4 bases; junction bases outside the gene matches: 1. CDR3: CASSLGDRAETQYF. The CDR3 DNA reads TGTGCCAGCAGCTTGGGGGACAGGGCAGAGACCCAGTACTTC.

This clone has more than one count but fewer than ten. V and J are TRBV15 and TRBJ2-4; no clear D gene. Germline V gives CDR1 LNHNV, CDR2 YYDKDF (reference sequence). V was cut by 3 bases and J by 0 bases, with 9 bases left in between. The CDR3 spans 15 residues. For the CDR3, the DNA is TGTGCCACCAGCAGGGATAATTTAGCCAAAAACATTCAGTACTTC. Residues: CATSRDNLAKNIQYF.

The chain links TRBV21-1 to TRBJ2-5; the table gives TRBD1 as D, unverified against the DNA. TRBV21-1 corresponds to a pseudogene. The CDR3 extends over 17 amino acids. The CDR3 loop reads CASSSCGQGAYQETQYF. In DNA, the CDR3 is TGTGCCAGCAGCAGTTGCGGACAGGGGGCCTACCAAGAGACCCAGTACTTC.

The chain is built from TRBV27 and TRBJ2-1, with TRBD2 matching over 9 bases. Per germline, CDR1 MNHEY and CDR2 SMNVEV (reference sequence). The CDR3 has 15 amino acids. V shed 0 bases and J 6 bases; nucleotides not matched to a gene: 3. The CDR3 DNA sequence: TGTGCCAGCAGTTTATCTAGCGGGGGCCTCAATGAGCAGTTCTTC. It codes for CASSLSSGGLNEQFF.

J is TRBJ2-5 and V is TRBV14, with D unclear. V lost 4 bases and J lost 4, with 10 bases in between. This CDR3 contains 13 residues. Looked up from germline, CDR1 is SGHDN and CDR2 is FVKESK. The chain's CDR3 is CASSLNLLETQYF. Here the CDR3 DNA reads TGTGCCAGCAGCCTAAACCTACTAGAGACCCAGTACTTC.

J is TRBJ2-3 and V is TRBV10-1, with D possibly being TRBD1 (5 bases). This CDR3 comprises 14 residues. Germline assignment: CDR1 WNHNN and CDR2 SYGVQD (reference sequence). V lost 4 bases and J lost 0, with 8 bases in between. In DNA form, the CDR3 reads TGCGCCAGCAGTGGGAGACAGAGCACAGATACGCAGTATTTT. This translates into CASSGRQSTDTQYF.

The table lists this clone with a few counts. The chain combines TRBV9 with TRBJ2-1, with TRBD2 matching over 7 bases. The V and J ends lost 3 bases and 0 bases, in that order; junction bases with no gene match: 3. The CDR3 covers 15 residues. Germline V CDR1 and CDR2: SGDLS, YYNGEE. CDR3 sequence reads: CASSARDYSYNEQFF. The CDR3 DNA reads TGTGCCAGCAGCGCCCGGGACTACTCCTACAATGAGCAGTTCTTC.

This clone appeared once. The chain employs TRBV5-4 and TRBJ2-3; 8 bases match TRBD1. V shed 2 bases, J shed 3 bases, and the junction held 5 bases outside the gene matches. The CDR3 is 15 amino acids. Germline V gene data show CDR1 as SGHNT and CDR2 as YYREEE (reference sequence). This CDR3 reads CASSFRQGATDTQYF. The CDR3 DNA reads as TGTGCCAGCAGCTTTAGGCAGGGGGCAACAGATACGCAGTATTTT.

The chain couples TRBV5-1 to TRBJ2-1, with TRBD1 identical over 9 bases. Germline trimming cut 4 bases from V and 7 bases from J; bases unmatched to any gene: 9. The CDR3 length is 15 residues. Germline V CDR1 and CDR2: SGHRS, YFSETQ. In DNA form, the CDR3 reads TGCGCCAGCAGCCCAACCGGGACAGGGTGGAATGAGCAGTTCTTC. It yields the protein CASSPTGTGWNEQFF.

V usage is TRBV28 and J usage is TRBJ1-1; D gene ambiguous. This CDR3 has 13 residues. V lost 6 bases, J lost 8 bases, and 16 bases lay in between. CDR1 MDHEN and CDR2 SYDVKM come from the germline V gene. CDR3 sequence (DNA): TGTGCCAGCAGAGTGGGCGGGGTTGGAGAAGCTTTCTTT. Its translation: CASRVGGVGEAFF.

The rearrangement links TRBV28 to TRBJ2-1, with D possibly being TRBD1 (6 bases). The germline V gene encodes CDR1 MDHEN and CDR2 SYDVKM. The CDR3 is made up of 16 amino acids. Between the trimmed V and J ends, which lost 2 bases and 3 bases, there was a span of 14 bases. This CDR3 is CASSLLAGAVYNEQFF. CDR3 bases: TGTGCCAGCAGTTTACTGGCAGGGGCGGTCTACAATGAGCAGTTCTTC.

The chain carries TRBV7-6 and TRBJ2-7; D gene ambiguous. The ends were cut back, 8 bases at V and 4 bases at J, with 9 bases in the middle. Germline V gene lookup returns CDR1 SGHVS and CDR2 FNYEAQ. The CDR3 runs 11 residues. The CDR3 nucleotides read TGTGCCAGCGGCCAAGAATACGAGCAGTACTTC. Translation gives CASGQEYEQYF. The variable domain in full, with the rest retrieved from reference TRBV7-6 and TRBJ2-7, is GAGVSQSPRYKVTKRGQDVALRCDPISGHVSLYWYRQALGQGPEFLTYFNYEAQQDKSGLPNDRFSAERPEGSISTLTIQRTEQRDSAMYRCASGQEYEQYFGPGTRLTVT.

This clone came up once. The chain uses TRBV7-8 and TRBJ2-1; D gene uncertain. The CDR3 totals 16 residues. Per germline, CDR1 SGHVS and CDR2 FQNEAQ. V was trimmed by 1 base and J by 0 bases, leaving 10 bases between them. The CDR3 spells CASSLVVRSSYNEQFF. The DNA for the CDR3 is TGTGCCAGCAGCTTAGTCGTCCGGAGCTCCTACAATGAGCAGTTCTTC.

The chain has TRBV19 and TRBJ2-7, with 8 nucleotides matching TRBD1. Unmatched junction bases numbered 5, after V lost 5 bases and J lost 2 bases. Germline lookup yields CDR1 LNHDA and CDR2 SQIVND (reference sequence). The CDR3 consists of 14 residues. The CDR3 protein is CASSSQGGTYEQYF. CDR3 DNA: TGTGCCAGTAGTTCACAGGGGGGAACCTACGAGCAGTACTTC. The variable domain in full, completed from reference TRBV19 and TRBJ2-7, reads DGGITQSPKYLFRKEGQNVTLSCEQNLNHDAMYWYRQDPGQGLRLIYYSQIVNDFQKGDIAEGYSVSREKKESFPLTVTSAQKNPTAFYLCASSSQGGTYEQYFGPGTRLTVT.

The chain has TRBV7-2 and TRBJ2-3; D is undetermined. The V end was cut by 1 base, the J end by 6 bases, with 14 bases between. Germline V gene data show CDR1 as SGHTA and CDR2 as FQGNSA. CDR3 length: 15 amino acids. CDR3 coding DNA: TGTGCCAGCAGCTTAGAGTGGCAGCCTACGGATACGCAGTATTTT. Translation gives CASSLEWQPTDTQYF.

V usage is TRBV29-1 and J usage is TRBJ1-1, with D perhaps TRBD1 (6 bases). The CDR3 contains 12 residues. Trimming shortened V by 4 bases and J by 7 bases, and 13 bases separated the two germline ends. Germline V lookup: CDR1 SQVTM, CDR2 ANQGSEA. The DNA of the CDR3 is TGCAGCGTTGGGGCAGGGGATAGTGAAGCTTTCTTT. Its translation is CSVGAGDSEAFF.

The rearrangement links TRBV5-1 to TRBJ2-3; D is perhaps TRBD1 (6 bases). V dropped 3 bases and J dropped 2 bases, with 10 bases sitting between them. There are 14 residues in the CDR3. CDR1 is SGHRS and CDR2 is YFSETQ in the germline V gene. The CDR3: CASSSGDNTDTQYF. The CDR3 coding sequence is TGCGCCAGCAGCTCCGGGGACAACACAGATACGCAGTATTTT.

The CDR3: CAWRWRNQVDGNYGYTF. The CDR3 region has the DNA TGTGCCTGGAGATGGCGCAACCAGGTTGATGGAAACTATGGCTACACCTTC. This chain uses TRBV30 with TRBJ1-2; D not certain. V was cut by 3 bases and J by 2 bases, with 22 bases left in between. Per the germline V gene, CDR1 is GTSNPN and CDR2 is SVGIG (reference sequence). The CDR3 is 17 amino acids.

This clone has only a few counts. The chain links TRBV7-9 to TRBJ2-1; D is perhaps TRBD2 (5 bases). V was pared by 5 bases and J by 8 bases, with 16 bases between. CDR1 is SEHNR, CDR2 FQNEAQ, per germline (reference sequence). This CDR3 is built from 14 residues. The CDR3: CASSLDLGLYEQFF. For the CDR3, the DNA is TGTGCCAGCAGCCTAGACCTAGGACTCTATGAGCAGTTCTTC.

The V gene is TRBV11-3, the J gene TRBJ2-7; 12 bases align to TRBD2. Trimming took 6 bases from V and 0 from J; bases not matched to a gene: 3. Germline V gene lookup returns CDR1 SGHNT and CDR2 YENEEA. The CDR3 consists of 15 residues. CDR3 region: CASSLTSGSSYEQYF. CDR3 bases: TGTGCCAGCAGTTTGACTAGCGGGAGCTCCTACGAGCAGTACTTC. The entire variable domain, with the rest obtained from reference TRBV11-3 and TRBJ2-7, is as follows: EAGVVQSPRYKIIEKKQPVAFWCNPISGHNTLYWYLQNLGQGPELLIRYENEEAVDDSQLPKDRFSAERLKGVDSTLKIQPAELGDSAVYLCASSLTSGSSYEQYFGPGTRLTVT.

The chain has TRBV6-1 and TRBJ2-7; D is uncertain. CDR3 size: 12 residues. Germline values: CDR1 MNHNS, CDR2 SASEGT. V was pared by 4 bases and J by 2 bases, with 6 bases between. The CDR3 sequence is CASSVTAYEQYF. The CDR3, as DNA: TGTGCCAGCAGTGTAACGGCCTACGAGCAGTACTTC.

This chain joins TRBV11-3 and TRBJ1-5; D may be TRBD1 (5 bases). Germline assignment: CDR1 SGHNT and CDR2 YENEEA. The CDR3 is made up of 13 amino acids. Trimming took 4 bases from V and 6 from J, leaving 10 bases between them. The CDR3 here is CASSSRDGQPQHF. The CDR3 DNA reads TGTGCCAGCAGCTCCCGGGACGGTCAGCCCCAGCATTTT.